The following is a T cell receptor beta chain sequence with its context. From CD4+ cells came CD45RA+ naive and CD45RA-negative memory subsets. Sequencing was performed with immunoSEQ multiplex PCR; in TCRdb, only in-frame clones are kept and a portion is missing. The sample carries about 2.3 million clones, under 95% recorded once. The sample belongs to a study of shared clonotypes between healthy human individuals. The CDR3 is made up of 14 amino acids. Germline V gene lookup returns CDR1 SNHLY and CDR2 FYNNEI. Trimming stripped 7 bases from V and 4 bases from J, with 16 bases between. The J gene is TRBJ2-5, the V gene TRBV2; D is possibly TRBD1 or TRBD2 (5 bases each). This sequence originates from a man between 18 and 29 years old in good health. Some clones in this sample may be carry-over from other donors' samples. The sample comprised naive CD4+ T cells from PBMCs. Sample subset: CD45RA+ positively selected. The CDR3: CASNMAGRGETQYF. CDR3 in DNA: TGTGCCAGCAACATGGCGGGTAGGGGAGAGACCCAGTACTTC.